This passage covers 27 T cell receptor beta chains from one sample sequenced in a study of monozygotic twins with inflammatory bowel disease. TCRdb re-called the 5' RACE reads; one entry per CDR3 protein, DNA not given. This table lists 300,000 to 400,000 distinct CDR3 sequences. The sample comprised blood. The origin of the receptors is a human donor with ulcerative colitis or Crohn's disease, or a healthy co-twin of an affected twin (not recorded which).

The V and J genes are TRBV18 and TRBJ2-3; TCRdb proposes TRBD2, but this gene call is untestable without DNA. Germline CDR1 and CDR2: KGHSH and LQKENI. This CDR3 is built from 16 residues. CDR3 sequence reads: CASSPTSGGPRGTQYF. Together with reference TRBV18 and TRBJ2-3, the CDR3 gives the full variable domain: NAGVMQNPRHLVRRRGQEARLRCSPMKGHSHVYWYRQLPEEGLKFMVYLQKENIIDESGMPKERFSAEFPKEGPSILRIQQVVRGDSAAYFCASSPTSGGPRGTQYFGPGTRLTVL.

The gene calls are TRBV4-2 and TRBJ2-5; TCRdb proposes TRBD2, but this gene call is untestable without DNA. The CDR3 spans 13 residues. In germline, CDR1 is LGHNA, CDR2 YNFKEQ. CDR3 amino acids: CASSQDAGETQYF.

The chain couples TRBV7-2 to TRBJ1-4; checking the TCRdb D call of TRBD1 is not possible without DNA. This CDR3 has 14 amino acids. Germline CDR1 SGHTA, CDR2 FQGNSA. CDR3 sequence reads: CASSPQGLGEKLFF.

The genes are TRBV9 and TRBJ2-1. Germline CDR1 is SGDLS and CDR2 is YYNGEE. The CDR3 totals 19 residues. CDR3 loop: CASSVGSGGHLSSYNEQFF. The entire variable domain, with the rest obtained from reference TRBV9 and TRBJ2-1, is as follows: DSGVTQTPKHLITATGQRVTLRCSPRSGDLSVYWYQQSLDQGLQFLIQYYNGEERAKGNILERFSAQQFPDLHSELNLSSLELGDSALYFCASSVGSGGHLSSYNEQFFGPGTRLTVL.

The chain combines TRBV19 with TRBJ2-7. The CDR3 runs 14 residues. CDR1 is LNHDA and CDR2 is SQIVND in the germline V gene (reference sequence). The CDR3 region is CASSMSQGSYEQYF.

The chain recombines TRBV2 with TRBJ2-3. The CDR3 consists of 14 residues. Germline loops: CDR1 SNHLY, CDR2 FYNNEI. CDR3 loop: CASSEGRSLDTQYF.

V gene TRBV7-3 combines with J gene TRBJ2-3; TCRdb names TRBD1, which stays unverified in the absence of DNA. CDR3 size: 17 residues. The germline V gene has CDR1 SGHTA and CDR2 FQGTGA. The CDR3 region is CASSHQATGAMGDTQYF.

The CDR3 region is CASSSGGVTQYF. The chain couples TRBV2 to TRBJ2-5; the D gene TCRdb calls, TRBD1, cannot be checked with no DNA. The CDR3 covers 12 residues. The germline V gene has CDR1 SNHLY and CDR2 FYNNEI. The entire variable domain, with the rest obtained from reference TRBV2 and TRBJ2-5, is as follows: EPEVTQTPSHQVTQMGQEVILRCVPISNHLYFYWYRQILGQKVEFLVSFYNNEISEKSEIFDDQFSVERPDGSNFTLKIRSTKLEDSAMYFCASSSGGVTQYFGPGTRLLVL.

The chain joins TRBV12-3 or TRBV12-4 to TRBJ2-7. The CDR3 extends over 14 amino acids. CDR3 in amino acids: CASSSTGRSYEQYF.

This chain uses TRBV13 with TRBJ2-5; lacking DNA, the TRBD2 call made by TCRdb goes unchecked. This CDR3 contains 16 residues. In germline, CDR1 is PRHDT, CDR2 FYEKMQ (reference sequence). Here the CDR3 reads CASSLRLAGVQETQYF.

The J gene is TRBJ2-7, the V gene TRBV4-1. Germline CDR1 MGHRA, CDR2 YSYEKL. The CDR3 runs to 14 residues. This CDR3 reads CASSQDLEVGEQYF.

The chain links TRBV7-8 to TRBJ1-2. CDR1 SGHVS and CDR2 FQNEAQ come from the germline V gene. The CDR3 is 12 residues long. CDR3 protein: CASTSMDYGYTF.

This sequence joins TRBV11-2 and TRBJ2-7; TCRdb gives TRBD2 as the D gene, but with no DNA this cannot be confirmed. This CDR3 has 15 residues. CDR1 and CDR2 (germline): SGHAT, FQNNGV. The CDR3 sequence is CASSLAGSGGHEQYF.

The rearrangement uses TRBV19 and TRBJ2-1; lacking DNA, the TRBD1 call made by TCRdb goes unchecked. The CDR3 sequence is 18 residues long. Germline-derived CDR1 and CDR2 are LNHDA and SQIVND (reference sequence). The CDR3 sequence: CASSMTGGQHNLYNEQFF.

The J gene is TRBJ2-5, the V gene TRBV5-1. CDR1 is SGHRS and CDR2 is YFSETQ in the germline V gene. The CDR3 extends over 14 amino acids. This CDR3 is CASSLVADQETQYF.

J is TRBJ1-4 and V is TRBV5-1; the D gene TCRdb calls, TRBD1, cannot be checked with no DNA. The CDR3 is made up of 15 amino acids. Germline CDR1 reads SGHRS; CDR2 reads YFSETQ. The CDR3 region is CASSSQGQGGKKLFF.

The chain couples TRBV4-1 to TRBJ2-5; TCRdb indicates TRBD1, and absent DNA this call remains unverified. This CDR3 is built from 15 residues. Germline CDR1 is MGHRA and CDR2 is YSYEKL. CDR3 sequence: CASSQRTATQETQYF.

The rearrangement links TRBV2 to TRBJ1-4; TCRdb returns TRBD1, unconfirmable since there is no DNA. Germline CDR1 reads SNHLY; CDR2 reads FYNNEI. There are 15 residues in the CDR3. The CDR3 loop is CASSDGQGRSEKLFF. The entire variable domain, with the rest obtained from reference TRBV2 and TRBJ1-4, is as follows: EPEVTQTPSHQVTQMGQEVILRCVPISNHLYFYWYRQILGQKVEFLVSFYNNEISEKSEIFDDQFSVERPDGSNFTLKIRSTKLEDSAMYFCASSDGQGRSEKLFFGSGTQLSVL.

The CDR3 reads CASSLEGGTSYNEQFF. This chain connects TRBV7-9 to TRBJ2-1; TCRdb proposes TRBD1, but this gene call is untestable without DNA. The germline V gene has CDR1 SEHNR and CDR2 FQNEAQ (reference sequence). The CDR3 runs 16 residues.

The chain carries TRBV12-3 or TRBV12-4 and TRBJ2-7; TCRdb gives TRBD2 as the D gene, but with no DNA this cannot be confirmed. The CDR3 loop spans 13 amino acids. Here the CDR3 reads CASSLLASYEQYF.

J is TRBJ2-1 and V is TRBV20-1; the D call from TCRdb, TRBD2, cannot be confirmed without DNA. Germline V CDR1 and CDR2: DFQATT, SNEGSKA (reference sequence). There are 18 residues in the CDR3. The chain's CDR3 is CSAWTSGGTRKAYNEQFF.

The rearrangement links TRBV12-3 or TRBV12-4 to TRBJ2-4; the D gene TCRdb calls, TRBD1, cannot be checked with no DNA. This CDR3 has 15 residues. CDR3 protein: CASSPGDLAKNIQYF.

This chain uses TRBV5-4 with TRBJ2-5. The germline CDR1 and CDR2 sequences are SGHNT and YYREEE (reference sequence). The CDR3 has 14 amino acids. CDR3 region: CASSLPYTEETQYF.

The chain joins TRBV6-5 to TRBJ2-5; TCRdb's D call, TRBD1, is unchecked because there is no DNA. The CDR3 totals 13 residues. From germline, CDR1 is MNHEY and CDR2 SVGAGI. The CDR3 spells CASRSTGLETQYF.

The chain recombines TRBV6-5 with TRBJ1-2; TCRdb gives TRBD1 as the D gene, but with no DNA this cannot be confirmed. This CDR3 spans 12 amino acids. Looked up from germline, CDR1 is MNHEY and CDR2 is SVGAGI. Here the CDR3 reads CASSYQGDGYTF.

The rearrangement joins TRBV2 to TRBJ2-4; checking the TCRdb D call of TRBD1 is not possible without DNA. CDR1 and CDR2 from the germline V gene are SNHLY and FYNNEI. CDR3 length: 14 amino acids. The CDR3 protein is CASSRQEIADIQYF.

The chain is built from TRBV6-1 and TRBJ1-3. Germline V lookup: CDR1 MNHNS, CDR2 SASEGT. CDR3 length: 14 residues. This chain's CDR3 is CASSRGTPGNTIYF.